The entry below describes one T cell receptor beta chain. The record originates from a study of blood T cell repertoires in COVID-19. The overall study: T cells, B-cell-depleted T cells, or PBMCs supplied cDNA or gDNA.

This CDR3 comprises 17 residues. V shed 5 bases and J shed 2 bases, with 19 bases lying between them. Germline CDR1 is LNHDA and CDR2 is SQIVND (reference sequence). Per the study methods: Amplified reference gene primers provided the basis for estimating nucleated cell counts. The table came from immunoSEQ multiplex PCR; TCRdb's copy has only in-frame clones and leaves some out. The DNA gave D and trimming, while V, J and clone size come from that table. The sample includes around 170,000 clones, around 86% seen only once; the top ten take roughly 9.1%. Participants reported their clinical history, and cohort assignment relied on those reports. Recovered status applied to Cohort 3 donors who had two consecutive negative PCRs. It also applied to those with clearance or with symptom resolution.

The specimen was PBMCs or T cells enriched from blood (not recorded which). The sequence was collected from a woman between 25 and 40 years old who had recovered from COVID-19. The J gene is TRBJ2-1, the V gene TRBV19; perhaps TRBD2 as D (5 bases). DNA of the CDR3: TGTGCCAGTAGTCCTGAAGCCCTAGCTAGGCCCTACAATGAGCAGTTCTTC. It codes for CASSPEALARPYNEQFF.